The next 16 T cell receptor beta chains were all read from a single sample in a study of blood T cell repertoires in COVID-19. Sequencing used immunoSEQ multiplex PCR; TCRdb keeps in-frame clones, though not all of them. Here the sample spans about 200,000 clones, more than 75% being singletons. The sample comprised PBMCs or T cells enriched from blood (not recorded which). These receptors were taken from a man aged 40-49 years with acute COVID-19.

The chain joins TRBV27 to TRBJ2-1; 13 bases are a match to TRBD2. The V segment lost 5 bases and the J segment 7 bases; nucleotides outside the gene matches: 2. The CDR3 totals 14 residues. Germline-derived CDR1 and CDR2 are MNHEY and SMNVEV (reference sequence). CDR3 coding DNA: TGTGCCAGCAGTAAGACTAGCGGGAGGAATGAGCAGTTCTTC. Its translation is CASSKTSGRNEQFF.

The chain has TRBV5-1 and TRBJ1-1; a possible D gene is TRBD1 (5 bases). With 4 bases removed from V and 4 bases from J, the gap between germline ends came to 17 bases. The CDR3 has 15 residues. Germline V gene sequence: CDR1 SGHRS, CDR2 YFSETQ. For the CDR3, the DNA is TGCGCCAGCAGCCCGGCCTCCAGGGTGGGCACTGAAGCTTTCTTT. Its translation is CASSPASRVGTEAFF. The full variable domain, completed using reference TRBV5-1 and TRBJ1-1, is KAGVTQTPRYLIKTRGQQVTLSCSPISGHRSVSWYQQTPGQGLQFLFEYFSETQRNKGNFPGRFSGRQFSNSRSEMNVSTLELGDSALYLCASSPASRVGTEAFFGQGTRLTVV.

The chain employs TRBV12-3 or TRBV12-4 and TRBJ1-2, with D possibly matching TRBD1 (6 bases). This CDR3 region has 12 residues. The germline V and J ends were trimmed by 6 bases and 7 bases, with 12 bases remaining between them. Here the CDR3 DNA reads TGTGCCAGCAGCGTCACAGGGCTTGGCTACACCTTC. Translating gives CASSVTGLGYTF.

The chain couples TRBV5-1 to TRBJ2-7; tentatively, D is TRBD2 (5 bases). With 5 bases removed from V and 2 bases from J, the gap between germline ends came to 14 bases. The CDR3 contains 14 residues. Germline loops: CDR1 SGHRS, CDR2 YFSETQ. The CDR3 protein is CASRVGSGTYEQYF. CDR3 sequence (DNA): TGCGCCAGCAGAGTAGGAAGCGGTACCTACGAGCAGTACTTC.

CDR3 DNA: TGTGCCAGCAGTCCCTCGCGGGGAGATCAGCCCCAGCATTTT. It codes for CASSPSRGDQPQHF. The rearrangement uses TRBV27 and TRBJ1-5; D gene ambiguous. V dropped 5 bases and J dropped 5 bases, with 13 bases sitting between them. This CDR3 spans 14 amino acids. Germline loops: CDR1 MNHEY, CDR2 SMNVEV (reference sequence).

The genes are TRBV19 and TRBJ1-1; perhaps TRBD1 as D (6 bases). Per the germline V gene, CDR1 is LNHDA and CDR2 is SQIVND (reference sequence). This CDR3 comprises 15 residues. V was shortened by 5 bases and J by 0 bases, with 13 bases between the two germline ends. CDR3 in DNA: TGTGCCAGTAGTTCTCCGGGGGGCATGAACACTGAAGCTTTCTTT. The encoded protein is CASSSPGGMNTEAFF.

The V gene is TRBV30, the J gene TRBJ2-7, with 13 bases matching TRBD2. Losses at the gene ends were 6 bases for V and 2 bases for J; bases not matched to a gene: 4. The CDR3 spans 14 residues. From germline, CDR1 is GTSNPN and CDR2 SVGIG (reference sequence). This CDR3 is CACKGLAGTYEQYF. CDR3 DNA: TGTGCCTGCAAGGGACTAGCGGGAACCTACGAGCAGTACTTC.

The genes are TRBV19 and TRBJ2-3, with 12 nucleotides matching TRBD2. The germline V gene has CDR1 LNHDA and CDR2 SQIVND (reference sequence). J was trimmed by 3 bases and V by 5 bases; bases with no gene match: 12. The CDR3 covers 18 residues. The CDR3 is CASSLTSSGRAYTDTQYF. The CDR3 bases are TGTGCCAGTAGTCTAACCTCTAGCGGGAGGGCCTATACAGATACGCAGTATTTT.

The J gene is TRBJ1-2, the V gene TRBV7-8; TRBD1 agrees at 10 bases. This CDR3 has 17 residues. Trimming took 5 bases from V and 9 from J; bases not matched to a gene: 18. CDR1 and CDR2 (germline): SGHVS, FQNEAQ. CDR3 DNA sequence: TGTGCCAGCAGCAATTTTGACATCCGGGACAGGGGTAGTCGCTACACCTTC. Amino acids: CASSNFDIRDRGSRYTF. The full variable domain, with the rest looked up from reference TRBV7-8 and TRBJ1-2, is GAGVSQSPRYKVAKRGQDVALRCDPISGHVSLFWYQQALGQGPEFLTYFQNEAQLDKSGLPSDRFFAERPEGSVSTLKIQRTQQEDSAVYLCASSNFDIRDRGSRYTFGSGTRLTVV.

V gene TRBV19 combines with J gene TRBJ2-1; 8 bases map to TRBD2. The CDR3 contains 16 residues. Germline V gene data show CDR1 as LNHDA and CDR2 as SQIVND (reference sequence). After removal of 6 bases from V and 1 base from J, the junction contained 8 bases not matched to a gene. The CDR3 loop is CASSTTVAGSYNEQFF. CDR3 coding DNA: TGTGCCAGTAGCACGACAGTAGCGGGATCCTACAATGAGCAGTTCTTC.

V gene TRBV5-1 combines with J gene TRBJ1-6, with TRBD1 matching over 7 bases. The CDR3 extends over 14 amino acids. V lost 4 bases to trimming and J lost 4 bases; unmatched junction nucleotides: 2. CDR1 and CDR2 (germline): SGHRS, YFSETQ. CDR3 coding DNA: TGCGCCAGCAGCGAACAGGGGTATAATTCACCCCTCCACTTT. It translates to CASSEQGYNSPLHF.

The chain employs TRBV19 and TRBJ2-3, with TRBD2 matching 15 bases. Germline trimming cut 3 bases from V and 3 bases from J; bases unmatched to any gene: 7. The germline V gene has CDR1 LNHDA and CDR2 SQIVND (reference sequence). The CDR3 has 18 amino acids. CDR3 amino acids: CASSIKRGLAGGTDTQYF. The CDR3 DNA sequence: TGTGCCAGTAGTATCAAGAGGGGACTAGCGGGAGGAACAGATACGCAGTATTTT.

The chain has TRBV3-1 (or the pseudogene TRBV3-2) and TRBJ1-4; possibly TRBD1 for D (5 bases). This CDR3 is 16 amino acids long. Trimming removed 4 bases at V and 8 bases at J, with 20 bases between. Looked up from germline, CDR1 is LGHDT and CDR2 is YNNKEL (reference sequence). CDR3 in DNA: TGTGCCAGCAGCCCGGCCCGGGGACGGCGGGGGGAAAAACTGTTTTTT. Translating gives CASSPARGRRGEKLFF.

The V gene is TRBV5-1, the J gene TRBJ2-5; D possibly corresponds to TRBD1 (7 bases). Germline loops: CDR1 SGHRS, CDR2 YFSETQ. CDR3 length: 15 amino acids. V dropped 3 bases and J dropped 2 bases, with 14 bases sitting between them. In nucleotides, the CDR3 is TGCGCCAGCAGCTACGAACAGGGGACTCAAGAGACCCAGTACTTC. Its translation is CASSYEQGTQETQYF. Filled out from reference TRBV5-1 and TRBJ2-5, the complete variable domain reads KAGVTQTPRYLIKTRGQQVTLSCSPISGHRSVSWYQQTPGQGLQFLFEYFSETQRNKGNFPGRFSGRQFSNSRSEMNVSTLELGDSALYLCASSYEQGTQETQYFGPGTRLLVL.

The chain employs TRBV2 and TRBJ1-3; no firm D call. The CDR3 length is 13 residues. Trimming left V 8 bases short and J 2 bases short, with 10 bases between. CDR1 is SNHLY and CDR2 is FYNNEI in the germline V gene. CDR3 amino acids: CASEEGAGNTIYF. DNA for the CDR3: TGTGCCAGCGAGGAAGGAGCTGGAAACACCATATATTTT.

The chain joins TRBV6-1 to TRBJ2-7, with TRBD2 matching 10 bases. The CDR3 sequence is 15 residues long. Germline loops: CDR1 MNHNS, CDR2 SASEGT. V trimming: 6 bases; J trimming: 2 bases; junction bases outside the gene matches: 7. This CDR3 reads CASRPRLAGPYEQYF. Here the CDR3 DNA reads TGTGCCAGCAGGCCCAGACTAGCGGGCCCCTACGAGCAGTACTTC.